Sequencing of this T cell receptor (beta chain) was carried out in a study of blood T cell repertoires in COVID-19. Turning to the study itself: Some COVID-19 samples were acute and others convalescent; all came from the United States, Italy and Spain. The cDNA or gDNA used as material had been derived from T cells, B-cell-depleted T cells, or PBMCs.

Original methodology: Researchers report that nucleated cell counts were estimated from reference gene primer amplification. The method was immunoSEQ multiplex PCR; TCRdb's version includes in-frame clones alone and lacks a portion of them. The V and J calls and clone size come from that table; D and trimming were worked out from the DNA. The sample has about 140,000 clones; approximately 80% are singletons. CDR1 and CDR2 (germline): GTSNPN, SVGIG (reference sequence). The CDR3 is made up of 19 amino acids. Trimming at V came to 0 bases and at J to 0 bases, leaving 12 bases not matched to a gene. V usage is TRBV30 and J usage is TRBJ1-3; 9 nucleotides align to TRBD1. Sequenced: peripheral blood. This TCR derives from a woman aged 80 or over with active or convalescent COVID-19. In nucleotides, the CDR3 is TGTGCCTGGAGTGTGCTGGGACAGGGAGTCCAATTCTCTGGAAACACCATATATTTT. It yields the protein CAWSVLGQGVQFSGNTIYF.